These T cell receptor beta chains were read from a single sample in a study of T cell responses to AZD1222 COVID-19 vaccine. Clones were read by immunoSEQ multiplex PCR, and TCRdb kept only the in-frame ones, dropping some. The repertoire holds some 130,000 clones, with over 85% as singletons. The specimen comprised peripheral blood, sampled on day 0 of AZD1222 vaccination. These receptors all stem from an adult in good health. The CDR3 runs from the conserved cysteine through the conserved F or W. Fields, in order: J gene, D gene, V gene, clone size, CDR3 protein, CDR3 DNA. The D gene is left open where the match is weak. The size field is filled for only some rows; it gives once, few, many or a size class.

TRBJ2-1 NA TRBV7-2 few CASSLVPARGYSDNEQFF TGTGCCAGCAGCCTCGTCCCCGCCCGGGGTTATAGCGACAATGAGCAGTTCTTC
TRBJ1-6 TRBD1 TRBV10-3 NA CAISRQGNSPLHF TGTGCCATCAGTAGACAGGGTAATTCACCCCTCCACTTT
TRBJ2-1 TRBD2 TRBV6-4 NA CASSPIAGRPHYNGQFF TGTGCCAGCAGCCCAATAGCGGGACGTCCCCATTACAATGGGCAGTTCTTC
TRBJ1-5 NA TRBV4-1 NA CASSQDGSGGFQPQHF TGCGCCAGCAGCCAAGACGGGAGCGGGGGCTTTCAGCCCCAGCATTTT
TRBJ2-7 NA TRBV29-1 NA CSVEGYSYEQYF TGCAGCGTTGAGGGCTACTCCTACGAGCAGTACTTC
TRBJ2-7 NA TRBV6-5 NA CASVGVTSYEQYF TGTGCCAGCGTGGGCGTTACTTCCTACGAGCAGTACTTC
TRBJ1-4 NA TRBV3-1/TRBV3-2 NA CASSQRDFNEKLFF TGTGCCAGCAGCCAAAGGGACTTTAATGAAAAACTGTTTTTT
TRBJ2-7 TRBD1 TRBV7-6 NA CASSSNPGTGDSYEQYF TGTGCCAGCAGCTCCAACCCTGGGACAGGCGACTCCTACGAGCAGTACTTC
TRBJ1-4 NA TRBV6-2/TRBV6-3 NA CASSPTENEKLFF TGTGCCAGCAGTCCGACGGAGAATGAAAAACTGTTTTTT
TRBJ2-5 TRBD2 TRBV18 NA CASSPSIGRGTKGFQETQYF TGTGCCAGCTCACCATCCATCGGAAGAGGGACTAAGGGCTTCCAAGAGACCCAGTACTTC
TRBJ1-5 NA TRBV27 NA CASSFYSNQPQHF TGTGCCAGCAGTTTCTACAGCAATCAGCCCCAGCATTTT
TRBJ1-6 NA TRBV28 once CASSLRLGGEIYNSPLHF TGTGCCAGCAGTTTACGCCTTGGGGGGGAGATCTATAATTCACCCCTCCACTTT
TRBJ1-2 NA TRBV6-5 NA CASSYSLSLGYTF TGTGCCAGCAGTTACTCTTTGAGTCTTGGCTACACCTTC
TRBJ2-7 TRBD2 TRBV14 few CASSQTMVAGGEQYF TGTGCCAGCAGCCAAACGATGGTAGCGGGCGGCGAGCAGTACTTC
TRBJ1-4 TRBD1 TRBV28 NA CASSGTEPEKLFF TGTGCCAGCAGTGGGACAGAACCCGAAAAACTGTTTTTT
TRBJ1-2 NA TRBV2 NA CASSYSLGEVSYGYTF TGTGCCAGCAGTTACTCACTTGGGGAGGTGTCCTATGGCTACACCTTC